This T cell receptor beta chain was found in a study of blood T cell repertoires in COVID-19. As for the study in general: T cells, B-cell-depleted T cells, or PBMCs provided the cDNA or gDNA that served as material.

V lost 5 bases and J lost 7, with 18 bases in between. The CDR3 sequence is 16 residues long. Germline lookup yields CDR1 SGHTA and CDR2 FQGTGA. Sequencing was performed with immunoSEQ multiplex PCR; in TCRdb, only in-frame clones are kept and a portion is missing. In the table there are about 160,000 clones, 85% to 90% of which are singletons. The sequence was collected from a man in his forties or fifties with active or convalescent COVID-19. Sequencing used peripheral blood. The chain combines TRBV7-3 with TRBJ1-6, with a possible D match to TRBD1 (5 bases). The CDR3 sequence: CASSPNRRGSNSPLHF. The CDR3 DNA reads as TGTGCCAGCAGCCCAAATCGTAGGGGCTCGAATTCACCCCTCCACTTT.